The entry below describes one TCR beta chain. Germline V CDR1 and CDR2: MNHNS, SASEGT. J lost 6 bases, V lost 3 bases, and 9 bases had no gene match. The CDR3 length is 15 residues. These data come from a study of read filtering for tumor transcriptome and immune sequencing. From around 440 ng of RNA, a library with molecular barcoded alpha/delta and beta/gamma adaptors was made. TCRdb called the reads again in MiXCR, with one record for every CDR3 protein. The sample has 120,000 or so distinct CDR3 sequences, over 10% seen once; the top ten hold about 10%. The specimen sequenced was a population of CD138-negative cells sorted from bone marrow. The receptor was isolated from a donor at least 40 years old with multiple myeloma. J is TRBJ2-7 and V is TRBV6-1; 9 bases fit TRBD2. The CDR3 DNA follows: TGTGCCAGCAGTGAGGGGATAGCGGGAGACCGCGAGCAGTACTTC. Its protein product is CASSEGIAGDREQYF.